This is a list of T cell receptor beta chains from one sample in a study of T cell responses to AZD1222 COVID-19 vaccine. Data came from immunoSEQ multiplex PCR; TCRdb stores just in-frame clones and leaves some out. This repertoire shows about 180,000 clones, approximately 91% found once; its top ten account for around 1.6%. Here the sequenced sample was peripheral blood, taken on day 0 of AZD1222 vaccination. The source is an adult in good health. The conserved cysteine and the conserved F or W are not part of the CDR3 here.

j_gene,v_gene,CDR3aa
TRBJ1-2,TRBV28,ASRLQGRGYT
TRBJ1-6,TRBV27,ASSPIRTGQLGDSPLH
TRBJ1-2,TRBV29-1,SVERTNYGYT
TRBJ1-2,TRBV18,ASSPIEQLFYGYT
TRBJ1-6,TRBV6-5,ASSYLPGNSPLH
TRBJ1-4,TRBV7-9,ASSSDRQTNEKLF
TRBJ2-5,TRBV6-2/TRBV6-3,ASSYLTGGGAQY
TRBJ1-2,TRBV2,ASSEDRGGLDGYT
TRBJ1-1,TRBV6-6,ASSYGFSLNTEAF
TRBJ2-3,TRBV6-5,ATTGIGRDTQY
TRBJ2-2,TRBV9,ASSVAPGPMNTGELF
TRBJ2-1,TRBV4-3,ASSQESSRNEQF
TRBJ2-1,TRBV5-1,ASSLTRLAGKNEQF